The clone carrying this TCR beta chain showed up just a few times. The CDR3 extends over 15 amino acids. CDR1 and CDR2 (germline): LNHNV, YYDKDF (reference sequence). After removal of 8 bases from V and 0 bases from J, the junction contained 0 bases not matched to a gene. The data originate from a study of blood T cell repertoires in COVID-19. Across the study: The samples span acute and convalescent COVID-19 from the United States, Italy and Spain. T cells, B-cell-depleted T cells, or PBMCs provided the cDNA or gDNA that served as material.

In the study's own analysis: Quantification of nucleated cells was approximated via reference gene primer amplification. The data were produced by immunoSEQ multiplex PCR, yet TCRdb's version contains in-frame clones alone and is incomplete. D and trimming were read from the DNA, whereas the V and J calls and clone size are those reported in that table. The data contain 30,000 to 35,000 clones, 83% of them singletons. This rearrangement joins TRBV15 to TRBJ2-6, with 11 bases lining up with TRBD1. The TCR was taken from a man in his forties or fifties with acute or convalescent COVID-19. The specimen sequenced was peripheral blood. The CDR3 DNA is TGTGCCACCGGGACAGGGGGCTCTGGGGCCAACGTCCTGACTTTC. Residues: CATGTGGSGANVLTF. Filled out from reference TRBV15 and TRBJ2-6, the complete variable domain reads DAMVIQNPRYQVTQFGKPVTLSCSQTLNHNVMYWYQQKSSQAPKLLFHYYDKDFNNEADTPDNFQSRRPNTSFCFLDIRSPGLGDTAMYLCATGTGGSGANVLTFGAGSRLTVL.